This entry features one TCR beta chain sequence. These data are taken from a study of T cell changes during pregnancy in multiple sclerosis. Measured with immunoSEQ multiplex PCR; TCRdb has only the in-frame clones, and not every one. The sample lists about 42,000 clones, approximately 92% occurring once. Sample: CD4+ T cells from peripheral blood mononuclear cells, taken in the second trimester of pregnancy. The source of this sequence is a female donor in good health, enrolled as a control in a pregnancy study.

CDR3 sequence: CAWSVGGAQETQYF. CDR3 nucleotide sequence: TGTGCCTGGAGTGTTGGGGGGGCCCAAGAGACCCAGTACTTC. This chain links TRBV30 with TRBJ2-5; a possible D gene is TRBD2 (7 bases). This CDR3 has 14 amino acids. Deletions cut 0 bases from V and 1 base from J, with 9 bases between. The V gene's germline CDR1 is GTSNPN and CDR2 SVGIG (reference sequence). Supplemented by reference TRBV30 and TRBJ2-5, the full variable domain reads SQTIHQWPATLVQPVGSPLSLECTVEGTSNPNLYWYRQAAGRGLQLLFYSVGIGQISSEVPQNLSASRPQDRQFILSSKKLLLSDSGFYLCAWSVGGAQETQYFGPGTRLLVL.